This T cell receptor (beta chain) was profiled in a study of Graves' ophthalmopathy and Graves' hyperthyroidism. Scientists amplified the TCR beta CDR3 regions from RNA transcripts. HTBI primers served in a first-round RT-PCR, which a second-round multiplex PCR followed. TCRdb redid the calling of the multiplex PCR reads with MiXCR, one entry per CDR3 protein. The data contain about 480,000 distinct CDR3 sequences, approximately 14% of them singletons. General study findings and limits: Appearing in blood as well were most expanded thyroid clonotypes above 0.001 frequency.

Disease in donors with ophthalmopathy had moderate-to-severe activity, CAS ≥3, NOSPECS ≥4 and under 3 months' duration. The authors isolated PBMCs from around 10 ml of fresh peripheral blood. This clonotype was observed at least ten times. Its specificity is unknown. The CDR3 totals 14 residues. V was cut by 5 bases and J by 3 bases, with 16 bases left in between. In germline, CDR1 is DFQATT, CDR2 SNEGSKA (reference sequence). The sequenced material came from blood. V and J are TRBV20-1 and TRBJ1-2; D call uncertain. This TCR came from a woman in her thirties with Graves' ophthalmopathy. The CDR3 loop is CSAQLALADYGYTF. The CDR3 DNA is TGCAGTGCTCAACTCGCCCTGGCGGACTATGGCTACACCTTC.